This entry lists 27 T cell receptor beta chains sequenced from one sample in a study of blood T cell repertoires in COVID-19. The assay was immunoSEQ multiplex PCR, and TCRdb's table has in-frame clones only and misses some. Among roughly 110,000 clones listed, 70% to 90% were seen once. The sequencing input was peripheral blood. The receptor set was obtained from a man aged 40-49 years with acute or convalescent COVID-19.

The chain combines TRBV7-9 with TRBJ1-2; D gene uncertain. The CDR3 runs 13 residues. Per the germline V gene, CDR1 is SEHNR and CDR2 is FQNEAQ (reference sequence). V lost 5 bases and J 7 bases, leaving 14 bases between the germline ends. The CDR3 DNA reads as TGTGCCAGCAGCGCCAGGTTCTTTGGTGGCTACACCTTC. This encodes CASSARFFGGYTF.

The chain employs TRBV7-9 and TRBJ2-7; tentative D call: TRBD2 (6 bases). The CDR3 is 17 residues long. V was trimmed by 5 bases and J by 0 bases, leaving 20 bases between them. The germline gives CDR1 SEHNR, CDR2 FQNEAQ (reference sequence). Here the CDR3 DNA reads TGTGCCAGCAGCCGGGCGGGGCGGGGAAGGGGCTCCTACGAGCAGTACTTC. It encodes CASSRAGRGRGSYEQYF.

The chain is built from TRBV5-5 and TRBJ2-7; TRBD1 is a possible D gene (5 bases). Germline V gives CDR1 SGHKS, CDR2 YYEKEE (reference sequence). The CDR3 spans 14 residues. V lost 1 base and J 2 bases, leaving 10 bases between the germline ends. In DNA, the CDR3 is TGTGCCAGCAGCTTGTCAGGGTTCGCCTACGAGCAGTACTTC. The encoded protein is CASSLSGFAYEQYF.

The J gene is TRBJ2-2, the V gene TRBV7-2; D not resolved. CDR1 is SGHTA, CDR2 FQGNSA, per germline. This CDR3 is built from 12 residues. Trimming shortened V by 3 bases and J by 7 bases, and 6 bases separated the two germline ends. For the CDR3, the DNA is TGTGCCAGCAGCTTTCCGCGCGGGGAGCTGTTTTTT. Residues: CASSFPRGELFF. The full variable domain, rest sourced from reference TRBV7-2 and TRBJ2-2, is GAGVSQSPSNKVTEKGKDVELRCDPISGHTALYWYRQSLGQGLEFLIYFQGNSAPDKSGLPSDRFSAERTGGSVSTLTIQRTQQEDSAVYLCASSFPRGELFFGEGSRLTVL.

The J gene is TRBJ2-1, the V gene TRBV19, with TRBD1 as a possible D gene (6 bases). The CDR3 has 17 residues. V was cut by 0 bases and J by 8 bases, with 20 bases left in between. CDR1 LNHDA and CDR2 SQIVND come from the germline V gene (reference sequence). CDR3 loop: CASSIDRGSIHRDEQFF. The CDR3, as DNA: TGTGCCAGTAGTATAGATCGGGGCAGCATCCACAGGGATGAGCAGTTCTTC.

This chain connects TRBV4-1 to TRBJ1-5; D not certain. Per the germline V gene, CDR1 is MGHRA and CDR2 is YSYEKL. V was pared by 3 bases and J by 0 bases, with 12 bases between. This CDR3 spans 16 amino acids. The CDR3 bases are TGCGCCAGCAGCCACACGGAGGGTTATAGCAATCAGCCCCAGCATTTT. It translates to CASSHTEGYSNQPQHF.

The rearrangement links TRBV10-3 to TRBJ1-4; 10 nucleotides align to TRBD1. There are 12 residues in the CDR3. J was trimmed by 12 bases and V by 4 bases; bases with no gene match: 2. Germline values: CDR1 ENHRY, CDR2 SYGVKD. The CDR3 loop reads CAISGQGAELFF. In DNA form, the CDR3 reads TGTGCCATCAGTGGACAGGGGGCCGAACTGTTTTTT.

The rearrangement links TRBV2 to TRBJ2-2; no definite D call. Between the trimmed V and J ends, which lost 4 bases and 4 bases, there was a span of 10 bases. This CDR3 spans 14 amino acids. The germline CDR1 and CDR2 sequences are SNHLY and FYNNEI. The CDR3 loop is CASSVLGVTGELFF. In DNA, the CDR3 is TGTGCCAGCAGTGTTTTAGGAGTCACCGGGGAGCTGTTTTTT.

The rearrangement links TRBV2 to TRBJ2-3; no firm D call. The CDR3 covers 12 residues. The germline V gene encodes CDR1 SNHLY and CDR2 FYNNEI. Trimming removed 5 bases at V and 2 bases at J, with 5 bases between. The CDR3 here is CASSPYTDTQYF. The DNA for the CDR3 is TGTGCCAGCAGTCCTTACACAGATACGCAGTATTTT.

This chain links TRBV6-5 with TRBJ2-2, with 8 bases matching TRBD1. Germline lookup yields CDR1 MNHEY and CDR2 SVGAGI. This CDR3 has 15 residues. Trimming at V came to 4 bases and at J to 4 bases, leaving 5 bases not matched to a gene. The CDR3 DNA reads as TGTGCCAGCAGTTCACCGGGACAGGCCACCGGGGAGCTGTTTTTT. Translating gives CASSSPGQATGELFF.

This sequence joins TRBV12-5 and TRBJ2-7; 7 nucleotides align to TRBD2. The J segment lost 2 bases and the V segment lost 1 base, leaving 5 bases of the junction unmatched. Germline V lookup: CDR1 LGHNT, CDR2 FRNRAP. CDR3 length: 15 amino acids. CDR3 in amino acids: CASGLAGGGPYEQYF. CDR3 DNA: TGTGCTAGTGGTTTGGCCGGCGGGGGACCCTACGAGCAGTACTTC.

This chain links TRBV15 with TRBJ1-5, with 9 positions matching TRBD1. The CDR3 has 16 residues. Germline CDR1 LNHNV, CDR2 YYDKDF (reference sequence). The V segment lost 5 bases and the J segment 7 bases; nucleotides outside the gene matches: 12. CDR3 DNA: TGTGCCACCAGCGGATCCGGGACAGGGAAGGGCCAGCCCCAGCATTTT. Amino acid sequence: CATSGSGTGKGQPQHF.

In its sample, this clone was seen a few times. The gene calls are TRBV19 and TRBJ2-7; the D is unclear. V was cut by 3 bases and J by 2 bases, with 8 bases left in between. CDR3 size: 13 residues. Germline V CDR1 and CDR2: LNHDA, SQIVND (reference sequence). This CDR3 reads CASSIRPAYEQYF. As DNA, the CDR3 is TGTGCCAGTAGTATCCGTCCAGCCTACGAGCAGTACTTC.

The chain employs TRBV6-2 or TRBV6-3 and TRBJ2-7, with 7 bases that match TRBD1. This CDR3 spans 15 amino acids. Germline V gene data show CDR1 as MNHEY and CDR2 as SVGEGT. V trimming: 5 bases; J trimming: 0 bases; junction bases outside the gene matches: 7. The CDR3 nucleotides read TGTGCCAGCAGTCGACAGGGTTCTTACTCCTACGAGCAGTACTTC. This gives the protein CASSRQGSYSYEQYF.

The chain joins TRBV2 to TRBJ1-2, with 8 bases lining up with TRBD1. The CDR3 length is 12 residues. CDR1 is SNHLY and CDR2 is FYNNEI in the germline V gene. Trimming cost V 6 bases and J 10 bases; bases outside gene matches: 7. Here the CDR3 DNA reads TGTGCCAGCAGGGCCGGGACAGGATCCTACACCTTC. Amino acid sequence: CASRAGTGSYTF. The variable domain in full, with the rest retrieved from reference TRBV2 and TRBJ1-2, is EPEVTQTPSHQVTQMGQEVILRCVPISNHLYFYWYRQILGQKVEFLVSFYNNEISEKSEIFDDQFSVERPDGSNFTLKIRSTKLEDSAMYFCASRAGTGSYTFGSGTRLTVV.

This clone has a handful of counts. The V call is TRBV19, the J call TRBJ2-1, with D perhaps TRBD1 (6 bases). This CDR3 region has 16 residues. Germline V gives CDR1 LNHDA, CDR2 SQIVND (reference sequence). Between the trimmed V and J ends, which lost 3 bases and 0 bases, there was a span of 12 bases. The CDR3 sequence: CASSIGWGHSYNEQFF. The CDR3, as DNA: TGTGCCAGTAGTATCGGCTGGGGGCACTCCTACAATGAGCAGTTCTTC.

This clone showed up just once. The chain is built from TRBV24-1 and TRBJ1-6; 8 bases align to TRBD1. The CDR3 is 16 residues long. Germline V gene sequence: CDR1 KGHDR, CDR2 SFDVKD. V lost 4 bases and J lost 7; bases outside the gene matches: 8. The CDR3 loop is CATSDSGQGRNSPLHF. CDR3 coding DNA: TGTGCCACCAGTGACTCCGGACAGGGAAGGAATTCACCCCTCCACTTT.

The V and J genes are TRBV5-1 and TRBJ1-1; TRBD1 aligns across 8 bases. Germline CDR1 SGHRS, CDR2 YFSETQ. The CDR3 runs to 14 residues. V lost 3 bases and J lost 1; bases outside the gene matches: 2. Here the CDR3 DNA reads TGCGCCAGCAGCTGGGGACAGGAGAACACTGAAGCTTTCTTT. It yields the protein CASSWGQENTEAFF.

This sequence joins TRBV27 and TRBJ2-2, with TRBD2 identical over 14 bases. The length of the CDR3 is 19 residues. The trim removed 8 bases at V and 3 bases at J, leaving 14 bases unmatched. Germline CDR1 is MNHEY and CDR2 is SMNVEV (reference sequence). The CDR3: CASRSRRLAGGPHTGELFF. Here the CDR3 DNA reads TGTGCCAGCCGATCCCGACGACTAGCGGGGGGGCCACACACCGGGGAGCTGTTTTTT.

CDR3: CASSAGTGTSDGYTF. DNA of the CDR3: TGTGCCAGCAGTGCCGGGACAGGGACGTCCGATGGCTACACCTTC. The chain couples TRBV6-4 to TRBJ1-2; TRBD1 matches at 9 bases. CDR3 length equals 15 residues. After removal of 4 bases from V and 6 bases from J, the junction contained 9 bases not matched to a gene. Germline V gives CDR1 MRHNA, CDR2 SNTAGT.

This sequence joins TRBV30 and TRBJ1-2, with D possibly matching TRBD1 (6 bases). In germline, CDR1 is GTSNPN, CDR2 SVGIG (reference sequence). V was pared by 4 bases and J by 7 bases, with 13 bases between. The CDR3 totals 12 residues. The CDR3 loop is CAWNRVGRGYTF. The CDR3 nucleotides are TGTGCCTGGAACAGGGTGGGTCGTGGCTACACCTTC.

The chain links TRBV5-6 to TRBJ2-1; perhaps TRBD1 as D (6 bases). Trimming took 3 bases from V and 6 from J, leaving 10 bases between them. The CDR3 is 13 amino acids. Germline V CDR1 and CDR2: SGHDT, YYEEEE. CDR3 nucleotides: TGTGCCAGCAGCTGGGACACTCCCAATGAGCAGTTCTTC. This encodes CASSWDTPNEQFF.

The chain couples TRBV19 to TRBJ2-3; TRBD1 matches 7 bases. V dropped 8 bases and J dropped 7; count of bases not matched to a gene: 15. From germline, CDR1 is LNHDA and CDR2 SQIVND (reference sequence). The length of the CDR3 is 15 residues. The CDR3 bases are TGTGCCAGTCGTCCCTGGTCGGGACAGACAAATACGCAGTATTTT. Amino acids: CASRPWSGQTNTQYF. Full variable domain (rest looked up from reference TRBV19 and TRBJ2-3): DGGITQSPKYLFRKEGQNVTLSCEQNLNHDAMYWYRQDPGQGLRLIYYSQIVNDFQKGDIAEGYSVSREKKESFPLTVTSAQKNPTAFYLCASRPWSGQTNTQYFGPGTRLTVL.

The chain uses TRBV7-9 and TRBJ2-5, with a tentative D call TRBD2 (5 bases). The germline V gene has CDR1 SEHNR and CDR2 FQNEAQ (reference sequence). The V end was cut by 3 bases, the J end by 4 bases, with 15 bases between. The CDR3 sequence is 15 residues long. Here the CDR3 reads CASSLGQRLPETQYF. CDR3 nucleotide sequence: TGTGCCAGCAGCTTGGGCCAGCGGCTCCCAGAGACCCAGTACTTC. The full variable domain, with the rest looked up from reference TRBV7-9 and TRBJ2-5, is DTGVSQNPRHKITKRGQNVTFRCDPISEHNRLYWYRQTLGQGPEFLTYFQNEAQLEKSRLLSDRFSAERPKGSFSTLEIQRTEQGDSAMYLCASSLGQRLPETQYFGPGTRLLVL.

The rearrangement links TRBV7-3 to TRBJ2-2, with 9 positions matching TRBD1. The germline V gene encodes CDR1 SGHTA and CDR2 FQGTGA. The CDR3 has 16 residues. V lost 5 bases, J lost 7 bases, and 11 bases stayed unmatched. The CDR3 sequence: CASSLHGTGRGGELFF. As DNA, the CDR3 is TGTGCCAGCAGCCTACACGGGACAGGGAGGGGCGGGGAGCTGTTTTTT.

The gene calls are TRBV30 and TRBJ1-1; D not resolved. The V end lost 0 bases, the J end lost 0 bases, and 8 bases lay between the germline ends. Looked up from germline, CDR1 is GTSNPN and CDR2 is SVGIG (reference sequence). The CDR3 covers 14 residues. The CDR3 nucleotides are TGTGCCTGGAGTGTTTCCGGGGTGAACACTGAAGCTTTCTTT. Encoded protein: CAWSVSGVNTEAFF.

This chain uses TRBV6-5 with TRBJ1-6; possibly TRBD1 for D (5 bases). V shed 7 bases and J shed 9 bases, with 19 bases lying between them. The CDR3 loop spans 15 amino acids. CDR1 is MNHEY and CDR2 is SVGAGI in the germline V gene. The chain's CDR3 is CASTLRRQGGSPLHF. CDR3 DNA sequence: TGTGCCAGCACCCTTCGTCGGCAGGGCGGTTCACCCCTCCACTTT.